This T cell receptor beta chain derives from a study of T-cell reconstitution after alpha-beta-depleted transplantation in children. Study outcomes and limitations: A year had passed since transplant, and T-cell counts and diversity by then came mostly from newly produced T cells. It was surviving recipient T cells and thymic progenitors that gave some patients high TCRbeta diversity at day 60. Reports say that about two months after transplant, the alpha-beta T cells came out of several hundred graft clones that had expanded.

Trimming removed 6 bases from V and 1 base from J, with 8 bases in between. Germline assignment: CDR1 SGHRS and CDR2 YFSETQ. The CDR3 has 13 residues. The sample holds many counts of this clonotype. Its antigen is unidentified. Unique molecular identifiers tagged the TCRbeta library. TCRdb processed the PCR reads anew with MiXCR; each CDR3 protein has one entry. Found here are around 960,000 distinct CDR3 sequences, about 29% of them singletons; the top ten hold about 28%. The rearrangement uses TRBV5-1 and TRBJ2-1; maybe TRBD1 (6 bases). This receptor was taken from a boy under two years old who had a stem cell transplant for SCID, so the T cells may come from the graft donor. The material sequenced was PBMCs, mostly from graft donor cells, taken 360 days after TCRalphabeta/CD19-depleted stem cell transplant. The CDR3 region is CASNQGSYNEQFF. CDR3 coding DNA: TGCGCCAGCAACCAGGGGTCCTACAATGAGCAGTTCTTC.